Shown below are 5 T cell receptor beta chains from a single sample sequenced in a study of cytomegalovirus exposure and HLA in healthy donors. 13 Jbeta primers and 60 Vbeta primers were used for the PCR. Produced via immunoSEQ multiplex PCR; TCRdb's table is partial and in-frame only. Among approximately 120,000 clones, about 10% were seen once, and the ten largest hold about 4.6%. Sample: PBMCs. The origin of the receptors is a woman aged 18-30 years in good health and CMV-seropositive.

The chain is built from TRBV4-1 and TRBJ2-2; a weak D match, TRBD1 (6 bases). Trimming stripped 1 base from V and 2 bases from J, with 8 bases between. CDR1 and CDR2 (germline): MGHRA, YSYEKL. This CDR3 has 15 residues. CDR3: CASSQGQANTGELFF. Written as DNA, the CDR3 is TGCGCCAGCAGCCAAGGACAGGCCAACACCGGGGAGCTGTTTTTT.

The DNA of the CDR3 is TGTGCCAGCTCGGAACGCAGGGGATTTGGCTCGTACTTC. It specifies CASSERRGFGSYF. The rearrangement joins TRBV18 to TRBJ2-7; TRBD1 is a possible D gene (6 bases). The CDR3 runs 13 residues. Per the germline V gene, CDR1 is KGHSH and CDR2 is LQKENI. With 6 bases removed from V and 12 bases from J, the gap between germline ends came to 21 bases.

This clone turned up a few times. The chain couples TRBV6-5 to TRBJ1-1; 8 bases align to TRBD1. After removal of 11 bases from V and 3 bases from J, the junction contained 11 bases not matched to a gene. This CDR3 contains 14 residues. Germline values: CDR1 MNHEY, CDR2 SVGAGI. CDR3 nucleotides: TGTGCCGTGTCAGGGGGCGTAGGGTACACTGAAGCTTTCTTT. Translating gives CAVSGGVGYTEAFF.

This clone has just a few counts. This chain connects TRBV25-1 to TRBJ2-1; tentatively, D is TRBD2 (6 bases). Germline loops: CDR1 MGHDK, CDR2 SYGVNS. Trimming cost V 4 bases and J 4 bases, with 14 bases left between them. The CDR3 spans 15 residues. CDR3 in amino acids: CASSGVERAYNEQFF. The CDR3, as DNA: TGTGCCAGCAGTGGGGTGGAGCGGGCATACAATGAGCAGTTCTTC.

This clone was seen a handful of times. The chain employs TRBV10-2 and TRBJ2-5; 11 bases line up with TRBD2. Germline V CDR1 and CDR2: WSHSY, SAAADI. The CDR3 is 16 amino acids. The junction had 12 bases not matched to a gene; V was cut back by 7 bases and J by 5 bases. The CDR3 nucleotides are TGCGCCAGCAAAGCCCAACTAGCGGGAGTTGGGGAGACCCAGTACTTC. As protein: CASKAQLAGVGETQYF.